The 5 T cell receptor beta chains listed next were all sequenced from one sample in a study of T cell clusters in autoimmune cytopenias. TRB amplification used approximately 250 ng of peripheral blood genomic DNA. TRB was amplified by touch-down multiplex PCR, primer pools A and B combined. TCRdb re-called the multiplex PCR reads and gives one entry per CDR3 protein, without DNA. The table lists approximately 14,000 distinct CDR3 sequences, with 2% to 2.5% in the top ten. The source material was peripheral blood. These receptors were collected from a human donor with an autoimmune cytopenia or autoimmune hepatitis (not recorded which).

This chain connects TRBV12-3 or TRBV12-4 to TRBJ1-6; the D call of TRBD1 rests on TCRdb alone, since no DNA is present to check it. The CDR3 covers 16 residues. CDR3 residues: CASSDGQGGFGSPLHF.

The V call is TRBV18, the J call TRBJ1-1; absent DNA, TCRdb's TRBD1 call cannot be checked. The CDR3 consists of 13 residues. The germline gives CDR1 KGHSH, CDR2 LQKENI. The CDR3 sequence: CASAPGLNTEAFF.

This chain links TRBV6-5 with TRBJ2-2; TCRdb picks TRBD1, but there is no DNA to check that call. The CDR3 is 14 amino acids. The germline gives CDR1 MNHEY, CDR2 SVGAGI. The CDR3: CASRGGGDTGELFF.

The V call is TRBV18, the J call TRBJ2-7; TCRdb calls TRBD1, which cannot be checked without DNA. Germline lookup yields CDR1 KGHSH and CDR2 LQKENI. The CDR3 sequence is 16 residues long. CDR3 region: CASSPVGAGGDYEQYF.

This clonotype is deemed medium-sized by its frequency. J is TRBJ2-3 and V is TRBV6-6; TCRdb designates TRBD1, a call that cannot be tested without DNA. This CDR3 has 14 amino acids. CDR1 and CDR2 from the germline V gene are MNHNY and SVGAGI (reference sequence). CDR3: CASIEGRITDTQYF.